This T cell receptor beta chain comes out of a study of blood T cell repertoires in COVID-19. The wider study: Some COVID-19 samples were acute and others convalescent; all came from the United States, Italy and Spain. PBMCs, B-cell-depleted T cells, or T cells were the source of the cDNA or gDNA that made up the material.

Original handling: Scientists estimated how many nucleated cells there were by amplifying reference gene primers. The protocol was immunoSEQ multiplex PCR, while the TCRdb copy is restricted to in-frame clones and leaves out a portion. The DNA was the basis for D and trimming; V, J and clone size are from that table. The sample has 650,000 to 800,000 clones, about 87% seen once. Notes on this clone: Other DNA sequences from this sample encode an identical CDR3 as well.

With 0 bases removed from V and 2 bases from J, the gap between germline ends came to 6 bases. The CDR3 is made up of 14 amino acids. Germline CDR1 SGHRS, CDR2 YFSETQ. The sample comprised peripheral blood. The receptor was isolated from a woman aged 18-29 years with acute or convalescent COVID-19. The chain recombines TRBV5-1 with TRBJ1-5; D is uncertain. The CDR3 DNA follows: TGCGCCAGCAGCTTGGTTCCTGGCAATCAGCCCCAGCATTTT. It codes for CASSLVPGNQPQHF. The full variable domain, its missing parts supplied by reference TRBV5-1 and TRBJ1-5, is KAGVTQTPRYLIKTRGQQVTLSCSPISGHRSVSWYQQTPGQGLQFLFEYFSETQRNKGNFPGRFSGRQFSNSRSEMNVSTLELGDSALYLCASSLVPGNQPQHFGDGTRLSIL.